This TCR beta chain was sequenced in a study of shared clonotypes between healthy human individuals. Sequenced by immunoSEQ multiplex PCR; TCRdb stores in-frame clones only, minus some. Here the sample spans 2 million to 2.5 million clones, less than 95% being singletons. V lost 4 bases, J lost 5 bases, and 9 bases stayed unmatched. The CDR3 runs to 15 residues. CDR1 and CDR2 (germline): SGHNT, YYREEE (reference sequence). Study-wide findings and caveats: Inspection by rarefaction showed sorted-subset sequencing to be incomplete despite large depth. Among non-shared clonotypes, generation probabilities were lower than among those shared by all four donors.

Of note for this clone: Its antigen is still unknown.

CD45RO-negative CD8 cells positively selected for CCR7 made up the naive population, which excluded terminally differentiated effector memory CD45RA+ cells. The receptor comes from a man younger than 35 in good health. The material sequenced was naive CD8+ T cells sorted from blood. The chain employs TRBV5-4 and TRBJ2-7; 10 bases are a match to TRBD2. The CDR3 nucleotides are TGTGCCAGCAGCCATAGAGCGGGAGGGTTTCACGAGCAGTACTTC. The encoded protein is CASSHRAGGFHEQYF.